One TCR beta chain is described in this entry. Germline CDR1 LNHNV, CDR2 YYDKDF (reference sequence). V shed 0 bases and J shed 7 bases, with 4 bases lying between them. CDR3 size: 13 residues. Libraries were prepared by immunoSEQ multiplex PCR; TCRdb keeps only in-frame clonotypes and omits some of them. Of 330,000 or so clones listed, 70% to 90% are singletons. The sample is drawn from a study of blood T cell repertoires in COVID-19. Sequenced material: PBMCs or T cells enriched from blood (not recorded which). The V and J genes are TRBV15 and TRBJ1-6; D is undetermined. The sequence derives from a man aged 35 to 55 in a cohort exposed to, infected with or recovered from COVID-19 (not recorded which). The CDR3 sequence is CATSRDQNSPLHF. CDR3 DNA sequence: TGTGCCACCAGCAGAGATCAAAATTCACCCCTCCACTTT. Variable domain in full (rest from reference TRBV15 and TRBJ1-6): DAMVIQNPRYQVTQFGKPVTLSCSQTLNHNVMYWYQQKSSQAPKLLFHYYDKDFNNEADTPDNFQSRRPNTSFCFLDIRSPGLGDTAMYLCATSRDQNSPLHFGNGTRLTVT.